The 29 T cell receptor beta chains given below trace back to one sample, sequenced in a study of T cell changes during pregnancy in multiple sclerosis. The repertoire was sequenced with immunoSEQ multiplex PCR; TCRdb's copy has only in-frame clones and lacks some. The sample lists approximately 40,000 clones; roughly nine tenths were seen once. Specimen: CD4+ T cells from peripheral blood mononuclear cells, collected in the second trimester of pregnancy. The receptor source for this set is a female donor with multiple sclerosis, enrolled in a pregnancy study.

This clone occurred a few times. The V gene is TRBV4-1, the J gene TRBJ1-5; a possible D gene is TRBD1 (6 bases). In germline, CDR1 is MGHRA, CDR2 YSYEKL. CDR3 length equals 16 residues. Trimming removed 3 bases from V and 1 base from J, with 13 bases in between. The CDR3 is CASSQPGGRSNQPQHF. The DNA for the CDR3 is TGCGCCAGCAGCCAGCCTGGGGGCAGGAGCAATCAGCCCCAGCATTTT.

This chain links TRBV19 with TRBJ2-1; no clear D. V was cut by 7 bases and J by 1 base, with 14 bases left in between. The CDR3 runs to 15 residues. Germline CDR1 is LNHDA and CDR2 is SQIVND (reference sequence). This CDR3 reads CASKERRSSYNEQFF. CDR3 nucleotides: TGTGCCAGTAAGGAGCGCCGCAGTTCCTACAATGAGCAGTTCTTC.

This clone was seen only a few times. V usage is TRBV28 and J usage is TRBJ2-7; possible D gene TRBD1, 6 bases. With 8 bases removed from V and 2 bases from J, the gap between germline ends came to 19 bases. Germline V gene lookup returns CDR1 MDHEN and CDR2 SYDVKM. The CDR3 totals 15 residues. CDR3 in DNA: TGTGCCAGCCTGCGGACAGTTCCTTTCACCTACGAGCAGTACTTC. Its translation: CASLRTVPFTYEQYF.

The chain combines TRBV6-1 with TRBJ2-4; D is ambiguous. The CDR3 contains 13 residues. Trimming pared 4 bases from V and 3 bases from J, leaving 7 bases between. Germline assignment: CDR1 MNHNS and CDR2 SASEGT. The CDR3 loop is CASSVAGKNIQYF. Here the CDR3 DNA reads TGTGCCAGCAGTGTGGCAGGCAAAAACATTCAGTACTTC.

This chain connects TRBV7-3 to TRBJ2-7, with D tentatively TRBD2 (6 bases). V was pared by 2 bases and J by 4 bases, with 15 bases between. Germline V gives CDR1 SGHTA, CDR2 FQGTGA. The CDR3 has 15 amino acids. CDR3 protein: CASSLGAGRSYEQYF. In DNA, the CDR3 is TGTGCCAGCAGCTTAGGAGCGGGTCGTTCTTACGAGCAGTACTTC.

The chain recombines TRBV11-3 with TRBJ2-3; maybe TRBD2 (6 bases). CDR3 length: 16 amino acids. Germline assignment: CDR1 SGHNT and CDR2 YENEEA. V shed 1 base and J shed 2 bases, with 13 bases lying between them. CDR3 sequence (DNA): TGTGCCAGCAGCTTAGTTCACCAGCGGGCCACAGATACGCAGTATTTT. It specifies CASSLVHQRATDTQYF.

Here the CDR3 DNA reads TGCGCCAGCAGCCAAGATCATCTAGCGGGAAGGGTAGGGCAGTTCTTC. Its protein is CASSQDHLAGRVGQFF. This chain connects TRBV4-3 to TRBJ2-1; 9 bases agree with TRBD2. The CDR3 totals 16 residues. The V segment lost 0 bases and the J segment 12 bases; nucleotides outside the gene matches: 12. In germline, CDR1 is LGHNA, CDR2 YSLEER.

The J gene is TRBJ2-3, the V gene TRBV29-1, with a tentative D call TRBD1 (6 bases). Germline V gives CDR1 SQVTM, CDR2 ANQGSEA. V was pared by 4 bases and J by 0 bases, with 14 bases between. The CDR3 spans 15 residues. CDR3 in amino acids: CSVAQGTVSTDTQYF. The CDR3 nucleotides are TGCAGCGTTGCACAGGGCACCGTAAGCACAGATACGCAGTATTTT.

The gene calls are TRBV7-9 and TRBJ2-7; D might be TRBD1 (5 bases). V was pared by 3 bases and J by 2 bases, with 20 bases between. This CDR3 region has 17 residues. Germline V lookup: CDR1 SEHNR, CDR2 FQNEAQ (reference sequence). CDR3 sequence reads: CASSFTGPTTRAYEQYF. DNA for the CDR3: TGTGCCAGCAGCTTTACAGGACCTACTACGAGAGCCTACGAGCAGTACTTC.

This chain joins TRBV5-1 and TRBJ1-4; no reliable D call. V was pared by 0 bases and J by 7 bases, with 7 bases between. Germline V gene data show CDR1 as SGHRS and CDR2 as YFSETQ. This CDR3 is built from 13 residues. CDR3 bases: TGCGCCAGCAGCTTGGGGGCGACTGAAAAACTGTTTTTT. Translating it yields CASSLGATEKLFF. Full variable domain (rest looked up from reference TRBV5-1 and TRBJ1-4): KAGVTQTPRYLIKTRGQQVTLSCSPISGHRSVSWYQQTPGQGLQFLFEYFSETQRNKGNFPGRFSGRQFSNSRSEMNVSTLELGDSALYLCASSLGATEKLFFGSGTQLSVL.

In its sample, this clone was seen once. V is TRBV9 and J is TRBJ2-1, with 9 nucleotides matching TRBD2. This CDR3 has 17 residues. Trimming at V came to 0 bases and at J to 6 bases, leaving 10 bases not matched to a gene. Germline lookup yields CDR1 SGDLS and CDR2 YYNGEE. The CDR3 loop reads CASSVGVGLAGINEQFF. The CDR3 bases are TGTGCCAGCAGCGTAGGAGTCGGTCTAGCGGGAATCAATGAGCAGTTCTTC.

This chain links TRBV28 with TRBJ2-1, with 7 bases aligning to TRBD1. This CDR3 is built from 13 residues. After removal of 4 bases from V and 6 bases from J, the junction contained 3 bases not matched to a gene. Germline CDR1 and CDR2: MDHEN and SYDVKM. The DNA of the CDR3 is TGTGCCAGCAGTTACCGACAGGGCAATGAGCAGTTCTTC. This encodes CASSYRQGNEQFF.

The chain joins TRBV9 to TRBJ2-5, with D possibly being TRBD2 (7 bases). Trimming took off 4 bases at V and 3 bases at J, with 16 bases between the two ends. The CDR3 runs 15 residues. CDR1 and CDR2 from the germline V gene are SGDLS and YYNGEE. The CDR3 coding sequence is TGTGCCAGCAGCCAGGATTGGGGGGGCGAAGAGACCCAGTACTTC. Its protein is CASSQDWGGEETQYF.

The chain is built from TRBV4-2 and TRBJ2-7; 13 positions agree with TRBD2. This CDR3 spans 15 amino acids. Germline assignment: CDR1 LGHNA and CDR2 YNFKEQ. V was pared by 3 bases and J by 4 bases, with 3 bases of the junction left unmatched. The chain's CDR3 is CASSQGTSGNYEQYF. For the CDR3, the DNA is TGTGCCAGCAGCCAGGGGACTAGCGGGAATTACGAGCAGTACTTC.

The CDR3 DNA reads TGTGCCAGTAGTACTCGACTAGCGGGAGGGCCTGGGGAGCTGTTTTTT. This sequence encodes CASSTRLAGGPGELFF. This chain uses TRBV19 with TRBJ2-2, with 14 bases fitting TRBD2. The germline V gene has CDR1 LNHDA and CDR2 SQIVND (reference sequence). This CDR3 region has 16 residues. V trimming: 4 bases; J trimming: 8 bases; junction bases outside the gene matches: 6.

This chain connects TRBV6-4 to TRBJ1-1; the D is unclear. The length of the CDR3 is 12 residues. Trimming removed 8 bases from V and 8 bases from J, with 15 bases in between. Germline V CDR1 and CDR2: MRHNA, SNTAGT. The CDR3: CASPSWAVEAFF. CDR3 coding DNA: TGTGCCAGCCCCAGCTGGGCAGTAGAAGCTTTCTTT.

This chain joins TRBV2 and TRBJ1-2; 12 positions agree with TRBD1. The length of the CDR3 is 15 residues. Per the germline V gene, CDR1 is SNHLY and CDR2 is FYNNEI. The V gene end was trimmed by 4 bases and the J gene end by 8 bases; junction bases not matched to a gene: 8. CDR3 loop: CASSGVGQGASGYTF. DNA of the CDR3: TGTGCCAGCAGTGGGGTGGGACAGGGGGCGAGCGGCTACACCTTC. The full variable domain, its missing parts supplied by reference TRBV2 and TRBJ1-2, is EPEVTQTPSHQVTQMGQEVILRCVPISNHLYFYWYRQILGQKVEFLVSFYNNEISEKSEIFDDQFSVERPDGSNFTLKIRSTKLEDSAMYFCASSGVGQGASGYTFGSGTRLTVV.

The chain joins TRBV2 to TRBJ2-2; possibly TRBD1 for D (5 bases). The CDR3 loop spans 15 amino acids. Trimming took off 0 bases at V and 4 bases at J, with 9 bases between the two ends. CDR1 and CDR2 from the germline V gene are SNHLY and FYNNEI. CDR3 DNA sequence: TGTGCCAGCAGTGAAGCCAGGGAAGGCACCGGGGAGCTGTTTTTT. Translating gives CASSEAREGTGELFF.

This clone showed up just once. Sequence at one end of the junction differs from germline and may be a read error. The genes are TRBV7-7 and TRBJ2-5; 8 nucleotides line up with TRBD2. CDR3 length equals 15 residues. Germline assignment: CDR1 SSHAT and CDR2 FNYEAQ (reference sequence). The CDR3 region is CASSLAGTLQETQYF. The CDR3, as DNA: TGTGCTAGCAGCTTAGCGGGGACTTTGCAAGAGACCCAGTACTTC.

The chain has TRBV18 and TRBJ2-7, with 9 bases fitting TRBD2. This CDR3 spans 15 amino acids. J gave up 5 bases and V 0 bases, and 5 bases lay outside the gene matches. Germline loops: CDR1 KGHSH, CDR2 LQKENI. CDR3 nucleotide sequence: TGTGCCAGCTCACCACCGTCTAGCGGGAACCACGAGCAGTACTTC. This codes for CASSPPSSGNHEQYF.

The genes are TRBV19 and TRBJ2-2; TRBD1 matches 11 bases. This CDR3 has 18 residues. The germline V gene has CDR1 LNHDA and CDR2 SQIVND (reference sequence). Trimming took 2 bases from V and 6 from J; bases not matched to a gene: 11. In nucleotides, the CDR3 is TGTGCCAGTAGTATAATGTCCGGGACAGGGGGAGTCGCCGGGGAGCTGTTTTTT. The encoded protein is CASSIMSGTGGVAGELFF.

J is TRBJ1-4 and V is TRBV5-8, with no clear D. V was clipped by 4 bases and J by 8 bases, with 15 bases between them. CDR1 is SGHTS and CDR2 is YDEGEE in the germline V gene. This CDR3 region has 14 residues. In DNA form, the CDR3 reads TGTGCCAGCAGCCCGGGATTGCGGATGGAAAAACTGTTTTTT. Translating it yields CASSPGLRMEKLFF.

This clone was counted once. The chain employs TRBV19 and TRBJ2-1; 11 bases are a match to TRBD1. V lost 7 bases, J lost 9 bases, and 14 bases stayed unmatched. This CDR3 has 16 residues. Looked up from germline, CDR1 is LNHDA and CDR2 is SQIVND (reference sequence). The CDR3 loop is CASNPSGTGGIGEQFF. CDR3 DNA sequence: TGTGCCAGTAACCCCTCTGGGACAGGGGGAATTGGTGAGCAGTTCTTC.

The chain uses TRBV7-9 and TRBJ2-5, with 10 bases fitting TRBD1. Germline V lookup: CDR1 SEHNR, CDR2 FQNEAQ (reference sequence). The CDR3 extends over 15 amino acids. The V gene end was trimmed by 1 base and the J gene end by 5 bases; junction bases not matched to a gene: 4. The CDR3 reads CASSLGQGALETQYF. The DNA of the CDR3 is TGTGCCAGCAGCTTAGGACAGGGGGCTTTGGAGACCCAGTACTTC.

The rearrangement links TRBV9 to TRBJ2-1, with 7 positions matching TRBD2. The CDR3 covers 15 residues. The V segment lost 0 bases and the J segment 4 bases; nucleotides outside the gene matches: 4. Germline assignment: CDR1 SGDLS and CDR2 YYNGEE. The CDR3: CASSVGAGVYNEQFF. CDR3 bases: TGTGCCAGCAGCGTAGGCGCGGGAGTATACAATGAGCAGTTCTTC.

This CDR3 is CASSFRGGNQPQHF. In nucleotides, the CDR3 is TGTGCCAGCAGCTTCAGGGGTGGCAATCAGCCCCAGCATTTT. V usage is TRBV16 and J usage is TRBJ1-5; D may be TRBD1 (6 bases). Germline CDR1 is KGHSY and CDR2 is FQNENV. Deletions cut 5 bases from V and 2 bases from J, with 10 bases between. CDR3 size: 14 residues.

V is TRBV7-8 and J is TRBJ1-5; no clear D. CDR3 size: 18 residues. Germline assignment: CDR1 SGHVS and CDR2 FQNEAQ. The V end lost 1 base, the J end lost 2 bases, and 18 bases lay between the germline ends. The CDR3 DNA follows: TGTGCCAGCAGCTTAGTTGGGCCCTTTCTAACGGGCAATCAGCCCCAGCATTTT. Translation gives CASSLVGPFLTGNQPQHF.

This rearrangement joins TRBV4-3 to TRBJ1-4; possibly TRBD1 for D (5 bases). Germline assignment: CDR1 LGHNA and CDR2 YSLEER. The CDR3 totals 16 residues. Trimming stripped 0 bases from V and 4 bases from J, with 12 bases between. CDR3 DNA sequence: TGCGCCAGCAGCCAAGATGCACGGGGACTTAATGAAAAACTGTTTTTT. It codes for CASSQDARGLNEKLFF.

CDR3: CASNPGLAVREQFF. The CDR3 DNA reads as TGTGCCAGTAACCCGGGACTAGCCGTGCGGGAGCAGTTCTTC. The chain carries TRBV19 and TRBJ2-1; TRBD2 matches at 9 bases. Germline lookup yields CDR1 LNHDA and CDR2 SQIVND (reference sequence). J gave up 10 bases and V 7 bases, and 11 bases lay outside the gene matches. This CDR3 is built from 14 residues.